This T cell receptor (beta chain) was captured by sequencing in a study of early T cells in non-severe SARS-CoV-2 infection. Unique molecular identifiers (one per individual cDNA molecule) were attached. MiXCR, applied by TCRdb to the 5' RACE reads, yields one record per CDR3 protein. This table has about 98,000 distinct CDR3 sequences, approximately 10% appearing once. This CDR3 spans 15 amino acids. Trimming removed 3 bases at V and 2 bases at J, with 12 bases between. The chain has TRBV12-3 or TRBV12-4 and TRBJ2-3; D not certain. The source material was whole blood. This clonotype originated in an adult who was a healthcare worker with PCR-confirmed SARS-CoV-2 infection or an uninfected control (not recorded which). This CDR3 is CASSFKGLNTDTQYF. CDR3 nucleotides: TGTGCCAGCAGTTTCAAGGGCCTAAACACAGATACGCAGTATTTT.